This is a list of T cell receptor beta chains from one sample in a study of radiation and T cells in renal cell carcinoma. Profiling relied on immunoSEQ multiplex PCR, and the TCRdb table lists in-frame clones only, not all of them. The sample has 100,000 to 150,000 clones; 80% to 85% are singletons. Material: blood, obtained from a patient whose treatment included radiotherapy and nephrectomy. The receptor source for this set is a woman aged 55 to 70 with renal cell carcinoma. CDR3s include the opening cysteine and the closing phenylalanine or tryptophan. D genes are given only for firm matches. The size field is filled for only some rows; it gives once, few, many or a size class.

j_gene	abundance	d_gene	v_gene	CDR3aa	CDR3nt
TRBJ2-7	-	TRBD2	TRBV7-2	CASSLVRGAGEQYF	TGTGCCAGCAGCTTAGTGCGGGGGGCGGGGGAGCAGTACTTC
TRBJ2-5	few	-	TRBV19	CASSIAPGLGETQYF	TGTGCCAGTAGTATAGCTCCGGGGCTAGGGGAGACCCAGTACTTC
TRBJ2-1	-	-	TRBV4-1	CASSPTPQDSGLNEQFF	TGCGCCAGCAGCCCCACACCCCAAGACTCCGGCCTCAATGAGCAGTTCTTC
TRBJ1-5	-	-	TRBV6-1	CASSLSGDNQPQHF	TGTGCCAGCAGTCTTTCAGGTGACAATCAGCCCCAGCATTTT
TRBJ1-1	many	-	TRBV9	CASSVVGANTEAFF	TGTGCCAGCAGCGTAGTGGGGGCGAACACTGAAGCTTTCTTT
TRBJ2-7	-	TRBD1	TRBV6-5	CASSQQGAQYF	TGTGCCAGCAGTCAACAGGGGGCGCAGTACTTC
TRBJ1-2	-	-	TRBV2	CASSESASNYGYTF	TGTGCCAGCAGTGAGTCAGCCTCTAACTATGGCTACACCTTC
TRBJ2-2	-	-	TRBV6-6	CASGLAENTGELFF	TGTGCCAGCGGTTTAGCGGAAAACACCGGGGAGCTGTTTTTT
TRBJ1-3	-	-	TRBV7-9	CASSYPPGAGNTIYF	TGTGCCAGCAGCTACCCGCCAGGGGCTGGAAACACCATATATTTT
TRBJ2-3	-	-	TRBV6-6	CASSAPGGRSTDTQYF	TGTGCCAGCAGCGCACCTGGGGGGCGTAGCACAGATACGCAGTATTTT
TRBJ1-5	-	-	TRBV6-5	CATARRASNQPQHF	TGTGCCACCGCTCGGCGGGCTAGCAATCAGCCCCAGCATTTT
TRBJ2-7	-	TRBD2	TRBV5-1	CASSPGLAGGYEQYF	TGCGCCAGCAGCCCCGGACTAGCGGGAGGTTACGAGCAGTACTTC
TRBJ1-1	-	-	TRBV15	CATSRDGGTKTEAFF	TGTGCCACCAGCAGAGACGGCGGGACAAAAACTGAAGCTTTCTTT
TRBJ1-4	-	-	TRBV25-1	CASRASSATNEKLFF	TGTGCCAGCAGGGCCAGCTCCGCAACTAATGAAAAACTGTTTTTT
TRBJ1-1	-	TRBD1	TRBV19	CASSILGTGTEAFF	TGTGCCAGTAGTATTCTGGGGACAGGCACTGAAGCTTTCTTT
TRBJ1-1	-	-	TRBV4-2	CASSPLGQGMNTEAFF	TGTGCCAGCAGCCCCTTAGGGCAGGGGATGAACACTGAAGCTTTCTTT
TRBJ2-7	-	-	TRBV29-1	CSVRAGHTSSYEQYF	TGCAGCGTCCGAGCGGGACATACGAGCTCCTACGAGCAGTACTTC
TRBJ1-5	few	TRBD1	TRBV27	CASSRGDRGNQPQHF	TGTGCCAGCAGTCGCGGAGACAGGGGGAATCAGCCCCAGCATTTT
TRBJ2-3	-	-	TRBV27	CASRNERVFPFGTDTQYF	TGTGCCAGCAGAAACGAAAGGGTATTCCCCTTCGGCACAGATACGCAGTATTTT
TRBJ2-7	-	TRBD1	TRBV19	CASMRDRGSYEQYF	TGTGCCAGTATGAGGGACAGGGGTTCCTACGAGCAGTACTTC
TRBJ1-1	once	-	TRBV28	CATELSVGTEAFF	TGTGCCACCGAACTTTCGGTGGGCACTGAAGCTTTCTTT
TRBJ2-1	once	-	TRBV27	CASSLGNEQFF	TGTGCCAGCAGTTTGGGAAATGAGCAGTTCTTC
TRBJ1-2	-	-	TRBV28	CASSLQGLVGYTF	TGTGCCAGCAGTTTACAGGGTCTGGTAGGCTACACCTTC
TRBJ2-7	-	-	TRBV9	CASSPQGGSYEQYF	TGTGCCAGCAGCCCCCAGGGGGGGTCCTACGAGCAGTACTTC
TRBJ2-7	-	-	TRBV5-4	CASSPNKAYEQYF	TGTGCCAGCAGCCCTAACAAGGCCTACGAGCAGTACTTC
TRBJ2-2	once	-	TRBV7-2	CASSPRDGRTGELFF	TGTGCCAGCAGCCCGAGGGATGGGCGGACCGGGGAGCTGTTTTTT
TRBJ1-2	few	-	TRBV19	CASSIEGGPYGYTF	TGTGCCAGTAGTATAGAGGGCGGCCCCTATGGCTACACCTTC
TRBJ1-6	few	TRBD1	TRBV7-2	CASSRQGPNSPLHF	TGTGCCAGCAGCCGACAGGGTCCTAATTCACCCCTCCACTTT
TRBJ2-7	-	-	TRBV6-5	CASSIGILSSYEQYF	TGTGCCAGCAGCATCGGAATTTTGAGCTCCTACGAGCAGTACTTC
TRBJ1-2	-	-	TRBV13	CASSLGYGVSANYGYTF	TGTGCCAGCAGCTTAGGTTACGGGGTGTCGGCTAACTATGGCTACACCTTC
TRBJ2-5	-	-	TRBV9	CASSVDPGQETQYF	TGTGCCAGCAGCGTAGACCCGGGGCAAGAGACCCAGTACTTC
TRBJ2-7	-	-	TRBV19	CASSIYYEGRNEQYF	TGTGCCAGTAGTATCTACTATGAGGGTCGGAACGAGCAGTACTTC
TRBJ1-1	-	-	TRBV5-4	CASSLAPTMNTEAFF	TGTGCCAGCAGCTTGGCTCCCACCATGAACACTGAAGCTTTCTTT
TRBJ2-6	-	TRBD1	TRBV30	CASDRDSGANVLTF	TGTGCCTCGGACAGGGACTCTGGGGCCAACGTCCTGACTTTC